A selection of T cell receptor beta chains follows, all from one sample in a study of cytomegalovirus exposure and HLA in healthy donors. Using immunoSEQ multiplex PCR, the repertoire was profiled, and TCRdb retains in-frame clones only, with some absent. The sample lists about 170,000 clones, 70% to 80% occurring once. The sequenced sample was PBMCs. The receptors were gathered from a woman in her 30s in good health and CMV-seropositive. Each CDR3 is given with its conserved first and last residue. A D gene is named only where the DNA matches it firmly. Some rows mark clone size as missing; the rest say once, few, many or name a class of expanded clone.

length: 17; V: TRBV25-1; J: TRBJ2-1; size: .; D: TRBD2; CDR3: CASSEYPASGRDHEQFF; DNA: TGTGCCAGCAGTGAATATCCTGCTAGCGGGAGAGATCATGAGCAGTTCTTC
length: 14; V: TRBV9; J: TRBJ2-1; size: .; D: .; CDR3: CASSATGTYNEQFF; DNA: TGTGCCAGCAGCGCGACAGGCACCTACAATGAGCAGTTCTTC
length: 16; V: TRBV5-1; J: TRBJ2-5; size: .; D: .; CDR3: CASSLYNRATGETQYF; DNA: TGCGCCAGCAGCTTGTATAACAGGGCGACGGGAGAGACCCAGTACTTC
length: 16; V: TRBV7-9; J: TRBJ1-1; size: .; D: .; CDR3: CASSLIGGLRDTEAFF; DNA: TGTGCCAGCAGCTTGATAGGAGGTTTACGGGACACTGAAGCTTTCTTT
length: 15; V: TRBV5-5; J: TRBJ1-1; size: .; D: .; CDR3: CASSLVTAGFSEAFF; DNA: TGTGCCAGCAGCTTGGTTACGGCAGGGTTCAGTGAAGCTTTCTTT
length: 16; V: TRBV5-1; J: TRBJ2-1; size: .; D: TRBD2; CDR3: CASSLVPSGGSYEQFF; DNA: TGCGCCAGCAGCTTGGTCCCTAGCGGGGGGTCATATGAGCAGTTCTTC
length: 15; V: TRBV6-5; J: TRBJ2-7; size: .; D: TRBD1; CDR3: CASRSNRGQSYEQYF; DNA: TGTGCCAGCAGAAGCAACAGGGGGCAGTCCTACGAGCAGTACTTC
length: 13; V: TRBV30; J: TRBJ2-7; size: .; D: .; CDR3: CAYTRDRKSEQYF; DNA: TGTGCCTACACGCGGGACAGAAAGTCCGAGCAGTACTTC
length: 16; V: TRBV4-1; J: TRBJ1-2; size: .; D: TRBD1; CDR3: CASSQGEGRGLRGYTF; DNA: TGCGCCAGCAGCCAAGGAGAAGGCAGGGGGCTGAGAGGCTACACCTTC
length: 17; V: TRBV7-6; J: TRBJ1-6; size: few; D: TRBD1; CDR3: CASSLVGRGQSHSPLHF; DNA: TGTGCCAGCAGCTTGGTCGGTCGGGGACAGAGCCATTCACCCCTCCACTTT
length: 14; V: TRBV11-2; J: TRBJ2-3; size: .; D: TRBD1; CDR3: CASSSGQGSDTQYF; DNA: TGTGCCAGCAGCTCGGGACAGGGGTCAGATACGCAGTATTTT
length: 15; V: TRBV10-3; J: TRBJ2-7; size: .; D: .; CDR3: CAISESAGQNYEQYF; DNA: TGTGCCATCAGTGAGTCGGCGGGACAGAACTACGAGCAGTACTTC
length: 11; V: TRBV20-1; J: TRBJ1-1; size: .; D: .; CDR3: CSATEYTEAFF; DNA: TGCAGTGCTACTGAGTACACTGAAGCTTTCTTT
length: 16; V: TRBV5-6; J: TRBJ1-1; size: .; D: TRBD1; CDR3: CASSLRRQGAQTEAFF; DNA: TGTGCCAGCAGCTTAAGACGACAGGGGGCCCAAACTGAAGCTTTCTTT
length: 14; V: TRBV9; J: TRBJ2-2; size: .; D: .; CDR3: CASSVGQGTGELFF; DNA: TGTGCCAGCAGCGTAGGGCAGGGGACCGGGGAGCTGTTTTTT
length: 15; V: TRBV5-1; J: TRBJ1-6; size: .; D: .; CDR3: CASREGSVYNSPLHF; DNA: TGCGCCAGCAGAGAGGGCTCAGTCTATAATTCACCCCTCCACTTT
length: 14; V: TRBV4-3; J: TRBJ1-1; size: .; D: .; CDR3: CASSQDGQGNEAFF; DNA: TGCGCCAGCAGCCAAGATGGGCAGGGGAATGAAGCTTTCTTT
length: 13; V: TRBV5-1; J: TRBJ2-7; size: .; D: .; CDR3: CASSLNYGGEQYF; DNA: TGCGCCAGCAGCTTGAATTACGGGGGCGAGCAGTACTTC
length: 14; V: TRBV5-1; J: TRBJ2-1; size: .; D: .; CDR3: CASSLGQLYNEQFF; DNA: TGCGCCAGCAGCTTGGGACAGTTGTACAATGAGCAGTTCTTC
length: 16; V: TRBV19; J: TRBJ2-5; size: .; D: TRBD1; CDR3: CASSSWDSLYQETQYF; DNA: TGTGCCAGTAGTAGCTGGGACAGCCTGTACCAAGAGACCCAGTACTTC
length: 16; V: TRBV5-6; J: TRBJ2-7; size: .; D: TRBD1; CDR3: CASSEARQGDSYEQYF; DNA: TGTGCCAGCAGCGAGGCCCGACAGGGCGACTCCTACGAGCAGTACTTC
length: 15; V: TRBV5-4; J: TRBJ1-4; size: .; D: TRBD1; CDR3: CASSKGQEINEKLFF; DNA: TGTGCCAGCAGCAAGGGACAGGAGATTAATGAAAAACTGTTTTTT
length: 14; V: TRBV7-2; J: TRBJ2-7; size: .; D: TRBD2; CDR3: CASRSGLALSEQYF; DNA: TGTGCCAGCAGATCGGGACTAGCCCTGAGCGAGCAGTACTTC
length: 13; V: TRBV2; J: TRBJ2-7; size: .; D: TRBD1; CDR3: CASRDRGLYEQYF; DNA: TGTGCCAGCAGGGACAGGGGGCTCTACGAGCAGTACTTC
length: 16; V: TRBV6-1; J: TRBJ1-4; size: .; D: TRBD1; CDR3: CASSGTSTGAREKLFF; DNA: TGTGCCAGCAGTGGAACCTCGACAGGGGCTCGAGAAAAACTGTTTTTT
length: 14; V: TRBV25-1; J: TRBJ2-7; size: .; D: .; CDR3: CASSDPEAWREQYF; DNA: TGTGCCAGCAGTGACCCCGAGGCTTGGCGCGAGCAGTACTTC
length: 14; V: TRBV30; J: TRBJ2-7; size: once; D: TRBD1; CDR3: CAWSVPGTVYEQYF; DNA: TGTGCCTGGAGTGTACCCGGGACAGTCTACGAGCAGTACTTC
length: 14; V: TRBV6-5; J: TRBJ1-1; size: .; D: .; CDR3: CASSYGQGLTEAFF; DNA: TGTGCCAGCAGTTACGGGCAGGGGTTAACTGAAGCTTTCTTT
length: 15; V: TRBV7-9; J: TRBJ2-5; size: .; D: TRBD1; CDR3: CASSPRDRGLETQYF; DNA: TGTGCCAGCAGCCCCAGGGACAGGGGATTGGAGACCCAGTACTTC
length: 16; V: TRBV2; J: TRBJ2-7; size: few; D: .; CDR3: CASSEGPASVKYEQYF; DNA: TGTGCCAGCAGTGAGGGCCCGGCTAGCGTGAAATACGAGCAGTACTTC
length: 14; V: TRBV25-1; J: TRBJ1-1; size: few; D: .; CDR3: CASSDLQRDTEAFF; DNA: TGTGCCAGCAGTGACCTCCAACGGGACACTGAAGCTTTCTTT
length: 16; V: TRBV27; J: TRBJ2-1; size: .; D: .; CDR3: CASSLQGTGTHNEQFF; DNA: TGTGCCAGCAGTCTCCAGGGGACGGGTACACACAATGAGCAGTTCTTC
length: 16; V: TRBV4-3; J: TRBJ2-7; size: .; D: TRBD2; CDR3: CASSQDQAGGTYEQYF; DNA: TGCGCCAGCAGCCAAGATCAAGCGGGAGGTACCTACGAGCAGTACTTC
length: 13; V: TRBV7-9; J: TRBJ1-6; size: .; D: .; CDR3: CASSLGANSPLHF; DNA: TGTGCCAGCAGCTTAGGAGCCAATTCACCCCTCCACTTT
length: 14; V: TRBV30; J: TRBJ2-1; size: .; D: .; CDR3: CAWSASGLYNEQFF; DNA: TGTGCCTGGAGTGCCAGCGGTCTCTACAATGAGCAGTTCTTC
length: 14; V: TRBV2; J: TRBJ2-1; size: .; D: TRBD1; CDR3: CGPSRDRDVNEQFF; DNA: TGTGGCCCCTCCCGGGACAGGGACGTGAATGAGCAGTTCTTC
length: 13; V: TRBV2; J: TRBJ1-3; size: .; D: .; CDR3: CASSEEQGNTIYF; DNA: TGTGCCAGCAGTGAGGAACAGGGAAACACCATATATTTT
length: 16; V: TRBV7-2; J: TRBJ1-2; size: .; D: TRBD1; CDR3: CASSLVGQGYLYGYTF; DNA: TGTGCCAGCAGCTTAGTGGGACAGGGCTATCTCTATGGCTACACCTTC
length: 14; V: TRBV5-6; J: TRBJ1-1; size: .; D: .; CDR3: CASSLRSSGTEAFF; DNA: TGTGCCAGCAGCTTGAGATCCTCAGGCACTGAAGCTTTCTTT
length: 14; V: TRBV7-2; J: TRBJ2-5; size: .; D: .; CDR3: CASSFRSGDETQYF; DNA: TGTGCCAGCAGCTTTAGGTCAGGGGATGAGACCCAGTACTTC
length: 14; V: TRBV6-5; J: TRBJ2-3; size: .; D: .; CDR3: CASTQRGAADTQYF; DNA: TGTGCCAGCACCCAACGGGGGGCCGCAGATACGCAGTATTTT
length: 12; V: TRBV25-1; J: TRBJ1-1; size: few; D: .; CDR3: CASLTFGGKAFF; DNA: TGTGCCAGCCTAACCTTCGGAGGTAAAGCTTTCTTT
length: 15; V: TRBV5-1; J: TRBJ2-5; size: .; D: TRBD1; CDR3: CASSLETGSEETQYF; DNA: TGCGCCAGCAGCTTGGAGACAGGGTCGGAGGAGACCCAGTACTTC
length: 16; V: TRBV18; J: TRBJ1-3; size: .; D: .; CDR3: CASSPGQSGSGNTIYF; DNA: TGTGCCAGCTCACCAGGGCAGTCTGGCTCTGGAAACACCATATATTTT
length: 11; V: TRBV6-6; J: TRBJ1-1; size: few; D: .; CDR3: CASRLGSEAFF; DNA: TGTGCCAGCAGACTAGGCTCTGAAGCTTTCTTT
length: 13; V: TRBV30; J: TRBJ2-3; size: .; D: TRBD1; CDR3: CAWSTDRADTQYF; DNA: TGTGCCTGGAGTACGGACAGGGCAGATACGCAGTATTTT
length: 15; V: TRBV19; J: TRBJ2-1; size: .; D: TRBD1; CDR3: CASSPGQGIGGEQFF; DNA: TGTGCCAGTAGTCCCGGACAGGGGATAGGCGGTGAGCAGTTCTTC
length: 15; V: TRBV5-4; J: TRBJ2-1; size: .; D: .; CDR3: CASSLWDRREIKQFF; DNA: TGTGCCAGCAGCTTGTGGGACAGGCGGGAGATTAAGCAGTTCTTC
length: 15; V: TRBV10-2; J: TRBJ2-1; size: few; D: .; CDR3: CASSENGGLYNEQFF; DNA: TGCGCCAGCAGTGAGAACGGGGGGCTCTACAATGAGCAGTTCTTC
length: 10; V: TRBV20-1; J: TRBJ1-2; size: .; D: .; CDR3: CSARTTGDCF; DNA: TGCAGTGCTAGGACGACTGGGGACTGCTTC
length: 12; V: TRBV7-9; J: TRBJ2-3; size: .; D: .; CDR3: CSSSLQVDTQYF; DNA: TGTTCCAGCAGCCTACAGGTAGATACGCAGTATTTT
length: 15; V: TRBV7-6; J: TRBJ2-7; size: .; D: TRBD2; CDR3: CASSLAAGGPHEQYF; DNA: TGTGCCAGCAGCTTAGCAGCGGGAGGGCCCCACGAGCAGTACTTC
length: 18; V: TRBV13; J: TRBJ2-3; size: .; D: TRBD2; CDR3: CASSLGLAGFPSTDTQYF; DNA: TGTGCCAGCAGCTTGGGACTAGCGGGATTTCCTAGCACAGATACGCAGTATTTT
length: 13; V: TRBV11-2; J: TRBJ1-1; size: .; D: .; CDR3: CASSSQSVGEAFF; DNA: TGTGCCAGCAGCTCACAAAGCGTTGGTGAAGCTTTCTTT
length: 15; V: TRBV5-6; J: TRBJ2-1; size: once; D: TRBD1; CDR3: CASSSGTGNYNEQFF; DNA: TGTGCCAGCAGCTCCGGGACAGGGAATTACAATGAGCAGTTCTTC